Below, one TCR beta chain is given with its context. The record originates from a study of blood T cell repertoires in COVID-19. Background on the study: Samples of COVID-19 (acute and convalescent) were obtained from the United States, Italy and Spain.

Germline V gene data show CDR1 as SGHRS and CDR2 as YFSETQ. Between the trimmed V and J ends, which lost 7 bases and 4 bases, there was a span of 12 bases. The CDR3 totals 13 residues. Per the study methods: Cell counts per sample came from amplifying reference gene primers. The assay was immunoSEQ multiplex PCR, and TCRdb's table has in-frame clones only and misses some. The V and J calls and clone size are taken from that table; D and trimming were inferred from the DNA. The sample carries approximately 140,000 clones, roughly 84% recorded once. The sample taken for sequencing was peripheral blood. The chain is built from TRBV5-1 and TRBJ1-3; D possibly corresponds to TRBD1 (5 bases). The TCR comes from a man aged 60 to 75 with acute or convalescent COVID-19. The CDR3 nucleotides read TGCGCCAGCCGCAGGGAATCAGGAAACACCATATATTTT. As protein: CASRRESGNTIYF.